The 26 T cell receptor beta chains reported below all come from one sample, sequenced in a study of regulatory T cells in long-lasting Graves disease. Construction of TCR beta libraries relied on iRepertoire HTBI primers and on Arm-PCR targeting CDR3 regions. TCRdb itself ran the multiplex PCR reads through MiXCR, one entry per CDR3 protein. This sample has 350,000 to 400,000 distinct CDR3 sequences, with 15% to 19% found just once. Time point given: newly diagnosed GD, antithyroid drugs for less than 3 months. Researchers made the TCR library from RNA that was extracted from PBMCs. Sequences were derived from peripheral blood mononuclear cells (PBMCs), sampled at new diagnosis, from a patient treated with antithyroid drugs. These receptors all stem from a female donor with Graves disease.

This clonotype was seen repeatedly, ten times or more. V is TRBV6-1 and J is TRBJ2-5; no firm D call. Germline V gene lookup returns CDR1 MNHNS and CDR2 SASEGT. The CDR3 covers 10 residues. Deletions cut 4 bases from V and 5 bases from J, with 2 bases between. The CDR3 is CASSGETQYF. CDR3 bases: TGTGCCAGCAGTGGGGAGACCCAGTACTTC.

Details on this clonotype: A much larger clone differs by one base, so this may be a read error. The rearrangement links TRBV20-1 to TRBJ2-5; 9 bases match TRBD1. Germline CDR1 DFQATT, CDR2 SNEGSKA (reference sequence). V was pared by 3 bases and J by 10 bases, with 9 bases of the junction left unmatched. The length of the CDR3 is 13 residues. The CDR3 bases are TGCAGTGCTAGTGCCCCGGACAGGGGAGACCAGTACTTC. Its protein is CSASAPDRGDQYF.

This clonotype was picked up a small number of times. The junction differs from germline at one of its ends, possibly a read error. The chain carries TRBV9 and TRBJ2-7; the match to TRBD2 covers 9 bases. The CDR3 is 14 residues long. The germline V gene encodes CDR1 SGDLS and CDR2 YYNGEE. The CDR3 nucleotides are TGTGCCGGCAGCGTAGCGGGGGTTAGGGACGAGCAGTACTTC. Translation: CAGSVAGVRDEQYF.

This clonotype has ten or more counts. The rearrangement uses TRBV20-1 and TRBJ2-7, with D maybe TRBD2 (6 bases). V lost 4 bases and J lost 6, with 10 bases in between. This CDR3 comprises 11 residues. CDR1 is DFQATT, CDR2 SNEGSKA, per germline (reference sequence). In nucleotides, the CDR3 is TGCAGTGCTAAACTAGCTTTCGAGCAGTACTTC. Translation: CSAKLAFEQYF.

This clonotype was seen repeatedly, ten times or more. The gene calls are TRBV2 and TRBJ2-7, with 7 bases matching TRBD2. Losses at the gene ends were 7 bases for V and 4 bases for J; bases not matched to a gene: 7. The CDR3 is made up of 13 amino acids. Germline V lookup: CDR1 SNHLY, CDR2 FYNNEI. Written as DNA, the CDR3 is TGTGCCAGCACCGGACTAGTTCGGTACGAGCAGTACTTC. This encodes CASTGLVRYEQYF.

This clonotype was seen repeatedly, ten times or more. V gene TRBV4-1 combines with J gene TRBJ2-7, with no clear D. V lost 1 base to trimming and J lost 5 bases, with 3 bases between them. The V gene's germline CDR1 is MGHRA and CDR2 YSYEKL. CDR3 length: 11 amino acids. In DNA form, the CDR3 reads TGCGCCAGCAGCCAAGCTGACGAGCAGTACTTC. It yields the protein CASSQADEQYF.

This clonotype was picked up a small number of times. The gene calls are TRBV18 and TRBJ2-7, with 14 bases that match TRBD2. This CDR3 has 17 amino acids. Germline V gene sequence: CDR1 KGHSH, CDR2 LQKENI. The V and J ends lost 0 bases and 4 bases, in that order; junction bases with no gene match: 5. The CDR3, as DNA: TGTGCCAGCTCACCACCCTCAAGACTAGCGGGAGGGTACGAGCAGTACTTC. It codes for CASSPPSRLAGGYEQYF.

The sample holds many counts of this clonotype. The chain combines TRBV15 with TRBJ2-3; maybe TRBD2 (5 bases). Trimming left V 1 base short and J 5 bases short, with 16 bases between. The CDR3 is 16 residues long. CDR1 is LNHNV, CDR2 YYDKDF, per germline (reference sequence). CDR3 in amino acids: CATSRVLEGWGDTQYF. In DNA form, the CDR3 reads TGTGCCACCAGCAGAGTGCTAGAGGGTTGGGGAGATACGCAGTATTTT. The full variable domain, its missing parts supplied by reference TRBV15 and TRBJ2-3, is DAMVIQNPRYQVTQFGKPVTLSCSQTLNHNVMYWYQQKSSQAPKLLFHYYDKDFNNEADTPDNFQSRRPNTSFCFLDIRSPGLGDTAMYLCATSRVLEGWGDTQYFGPGTRLTVL.

In its sample, this clonotype was seen many times. V and J are TRBV7-2 and TRBJ1-2, with TRBD1 matching over 8 bases. V shed 5 bases and J 8 bases; nucleotides not matched to a gene: 10. This CDR3 contains 14 residues. Germline lookup yields CDR1 SGHTA and CDR2 FQGNSA. CDR3 sequence: CASSLHRGAEGYTF. The CDR3 coding sequence is TGTGCCAGCAGCCTCCACAGGGGGGCCGAGGGCTACACCTTC.

This chain uses TRBV2 with TRBJ2-1, with unresolved D. In germline, CDR1 is SNHLY, CDR2 FYNNEI. CDR3 size: 14 residues. Trimming cost V 7 bases and J 8 bases, with 18 bases left between them. CDR3 sequence (DNA): TGTGCCAGCACCGTAGCTAGGGATTTGGATGAGCAGTTCTTC. Its translation is CASTVARDLDEQFF.

In this sample, this clonotype turned up many times. CDR3 region: CSARDAPIVGTPCTGELFF. CDR3 DNA sequence: TGCAGTGCTAGAGATGCCCCCATTGTGGGGACTCCTTGCACCGGGGAGCTGTTTTTT. The genes are TRBV20-1 and TRBJ2-2; maybe TRBD2 (6 bases). This CDR3 has 19 residues. From germline, CDR1 is DFQATT and CDR2 SNEGSKA (reference sequence). Deletions cut 0 bases from V and 4 bases from J, with 24 bases between.

The sample holds many counts of this clonotype. This rearrangement joins TRBV5-1 to TRBJ1-2; 8 nucleotides match TRBD1. The CDR3 extends over 16 amino acids. J was trimmed by 0 bases and V by 0 bases; bases with no gene match: 4. Germline V gene sequence: CDR1 SGHRS, CDR2 YFSETQ. The DNA of the CDR3 is TGCGCCAGCAGCTTGGGGACAGGGCCCTCTAACTATGGCTACACCTTC. It encodes CASSLGTGPSNYGYTF.

The sample holds many counts of this clonotype. V and J are TRBV27 and TRBJ2-7; D uncertain. Trimming pared 5 bases from V and 2 bases from J, leaving 13 bases between. CDR1 and CDR2 from the germline V gene are MNHEY and SMNVEV (reference sequence). The CDR3 spans 14 residues. The CDR3 spells CASSLGAHPYEQYF. As DNA, the CDR3 is TGTGCCAGCAGTCTAGGTGCACACCCCTACGAGCAGTACTTC.

The chain combines TRBV25-1 with TRBJ2-1, with D uncertain. Judging by the DNA end, TRBJ2-5 fits better; the J call may be wrong. CDR1 is MGHDK and CDR2 is SYGVNS in the germline V gene. The CDR3 has 13 residues. The CDR3 reads CASSDQLSETQYF. The CDR3 nucleotides read TGTGCCAGCAGTGATCAGCTGAGCGAGACCCAGTACTTC.

The chain employs TRBV9 and TRBJ2-7, with D tentatively TRBD1 (5 bases). CDR3 length: 14 residues. Germline CDR1 SGDLS, CDR2 YYNGEE. V dropped 3 bases and J dropped 7 bases, with 17 bases sitting between them. As DNA, the CDR3 is TGTGCCAGCAGCGCTGGACACAAACCTGGGGAGCAGTACTTC. Its translation: CASSAGHKPGEQYF.

This clonotype was picked up many times. V gene TRBV6-1 combines with J gene TRBJ1-5; D unresolved. V lost 6 bases, J lost 4 bases, and 13 bases lay in between. Germline V gene lookup returns CDR1 MNHNS and CDR2 SASEGT. The CDR3 covers 14 residues. CDR3 in amino acids: CASSSGPANQPQHF. The CDR3 DNA reads as TGTGCCAGCAGCTCTGGGCCGGCTAATCAGCCCCAGCATTTT.

The sample holds many counts of this clonotype. This chain connects TRBV28 to TRBJ2-7; the match to TRBD2 covers 8 bases. The CDR3 is 15 residues long. J was trimmed by 2 bases and V by 6 bases; bases with no gene match: 9. CDR1 is MDHEN, CDR2 SYDVKM, per germline. CDR3 region: CASRGREGRTYEQYF. In nucleotides, the CDR3 is TGTGCCAGCAGGGGCCGGGAGGGCCGCACCTACGAGCAGTACTTC.

Many counts were recorded for this clonotype. The chain joins TRBV12-3 or TRBV12-4 to TRBJ1-5; D ambiguous. Between the trimmed V and J ends, which lost 7 bases and 6 bases, there was a span of 22 bases. This CDR3 has 16 amino acids. CDR3 bases: TGTGCCAGCACCACCCCGGGCGGTCTATTGGGTCAGCCCCAGCATTTT. It translates to CASTTPGGLLGQPQHF.

This clonotype was detected many times. The V and J genes are TRBV5-1 and TRBJ1-1, with no clear D. Trimming took 0 bases from V and 8 from J, leaving 11 bases between them. Germline values: CDR1 SGHRS, CDR2 YFSETQ. CDR3 length: 13 amino acids. The CDR3 reads CASSLAQQREAFF. The CDR3 DNA follows: TGCGCCAGCAGCTTGGCCCAACAGAGAGAAGCTTTCTTT.

With respect to this clonotype: A read error may explain this, as a much larger clone is one base away. This chain links TRBV28 with TRBJ2-7; D is perhaps TRBD2 (5 bases). The germline gives CDR1 MDHEN, CDR2 SYDVKM. This CDR3 is 14 amino acids long. CDR3 coding DNA: TGTGCCAGCTTAAAAACTAGTGGCGGGTACGAGCGGTACTTC. Protein sequence: CASLKTSGGYERYF.

At least ten counts were recorded for this clonotype. This chain uses TRBV5-6 with TRBJ1-1, with D maybe TRBD1 (5 bases). The V gene's germline CDR1 is SGHDT and CDR2 YYEEEE. Trimming removed 6 bases at V and 4 bases at J, with 13 bases between. The CDR3 totals 13 residues. For the CDR3, the DNA is TGTGCCAGCACCGGAGGAGGGGCCACTGAAGCTTTCTTT. Translating it yields CASTGGGATEAFF.

This clonotype came up a few times. The rearrangement links TRBV5-6 to TRBJ1-5; no firm D call. V was trimmed by 0 bases and J by 10 bases, leaving 23 bases between them. This CDR3 contains 17 residues. The germline V gene encodes CDR1 SGHDT and CDR2 YYEEEE. The CDR3 spells CASSLESASWSLGPQHF. The CDR3 bases are TGTGCCAGCAGCTTGGAATCGGCCTCTTGGTCCCTGGGACCCCAGCATTTT.

This clonotype was recorded a few times. CDR3: CASSLAVGEAFF. As DNA, the CDR3 is TGTGCCAGCAGCTTGGCAGTGGGTGAAGCTTTCTTT. V gene TRBV5-6 combines with J gene TRBJ1-1; D is unresolved. The ends were cut back, 0 bases at V and 7 bases at J, with 7 bases in the middle. The CDR3 covers 12 residues. The germline gives CDR1 SGHDT, CDR2 YYEEEE.

This sequence joins TRBV7-2 and TRBJ2-1; 10 nucleotides match TRBD2. CDR1 and CDR2 (germline): SGHTA, FQGNSA. J lost 3 bases, V lost 5 bases, and 4 bases had no gene match. CDR3 length: 15 amino acids. CDR3 nucleotides: TGTGCCAGCAGCCCGGGACTAGCGTTCTACAATGAGCAGTTCTTC. The encoded protein is CASSPGLAFYNEQFF. The full variable domain, its missing parts supplied by reference TRBV7-2 and TRBJ2-1, is GAGVSQSPSNKVTEKGKDVELRCDPISGHTALYWYRQSLGQGLEFLIYFQGNSAPDKSGLPSDRFSAERTGGSVSTLTIQRTQQEDSAVYLCASSPGLAFYNEQFFGPGTRLTVL.

This clonotype was found a few times. The rearrangement links TRBV18 to TRBJ1-5; D is unresolved. Germline CDR1 reads KGHSH; CDR2 reads LQKENI. The CDR3 is 16 residues long. V was shortened by 0 bases and J by 6 bases, with 15 bases between the two germline ends. CDR3 sequence: CASSPPAQIGLQPQHF. The CDR3 bases are TGTGCCAGCTCACCACCGGCGCAAATTGGCCTTCAGCCCCAGCATTTT.

The chain uses TRBV27 and TRBJ2-7; D gene unclear. With 4 bases removed from V and 2 bases from J, the gap between germline ends came to 9 bases. Germline V gene sequence: CDR1 MNHEY, CDR2 SMNVEV (reference sequence). The CDR3 length is 13 residues. In DNA, the CDR3 is TGTGCCAGCAGTTCTGCGGCCCCCTACGAGCAGTACTTC. Encoded protein: CASSSAAPYEQYF.